This T cell receptor beta chain was captured in a study of blood T cell repertoires in COVID-19. Study at large: Italy, Spain and the United States were the sources of the convalescent and acute COVID-19 samples. PBMCs, B-cell-depleted T cells, or T cells provided the cDNA or gDNA that made up the material.

Source study methods: Amplification from reference gene primers served as the basis for estimated nucleated cell counts. Only in-frame clones appear in the TCRdb table, and some are missing; sequencing was by immunoSEQ multiplex PCR. The DNA was the basis for D and trimming; V, J and clone size are from that table. The sample holds more than 70,000 clones, 70% to 90% seen once. This TCR derives from a man aged 60 to 75 with acute or convalescent COVID-19. The sample was peripheral blood.

The CDR3 region is CACTTGTGDEKLFF. The CDR3 nucleotides are TGTGCCTGCACAACCGGGACAGGGGATGAAAAACTGTTTTTT. V is TRBV30 and J is TRBJ1-4; 10 bases line up with TRBD1. The CDR3 runs to 14 residues. Germline V CDR1 and CDR2: GTSNPN, SVGIG (reference sequence). V shed 6 bases and J 6 bases; nucleotides not matched to a gene: 7.